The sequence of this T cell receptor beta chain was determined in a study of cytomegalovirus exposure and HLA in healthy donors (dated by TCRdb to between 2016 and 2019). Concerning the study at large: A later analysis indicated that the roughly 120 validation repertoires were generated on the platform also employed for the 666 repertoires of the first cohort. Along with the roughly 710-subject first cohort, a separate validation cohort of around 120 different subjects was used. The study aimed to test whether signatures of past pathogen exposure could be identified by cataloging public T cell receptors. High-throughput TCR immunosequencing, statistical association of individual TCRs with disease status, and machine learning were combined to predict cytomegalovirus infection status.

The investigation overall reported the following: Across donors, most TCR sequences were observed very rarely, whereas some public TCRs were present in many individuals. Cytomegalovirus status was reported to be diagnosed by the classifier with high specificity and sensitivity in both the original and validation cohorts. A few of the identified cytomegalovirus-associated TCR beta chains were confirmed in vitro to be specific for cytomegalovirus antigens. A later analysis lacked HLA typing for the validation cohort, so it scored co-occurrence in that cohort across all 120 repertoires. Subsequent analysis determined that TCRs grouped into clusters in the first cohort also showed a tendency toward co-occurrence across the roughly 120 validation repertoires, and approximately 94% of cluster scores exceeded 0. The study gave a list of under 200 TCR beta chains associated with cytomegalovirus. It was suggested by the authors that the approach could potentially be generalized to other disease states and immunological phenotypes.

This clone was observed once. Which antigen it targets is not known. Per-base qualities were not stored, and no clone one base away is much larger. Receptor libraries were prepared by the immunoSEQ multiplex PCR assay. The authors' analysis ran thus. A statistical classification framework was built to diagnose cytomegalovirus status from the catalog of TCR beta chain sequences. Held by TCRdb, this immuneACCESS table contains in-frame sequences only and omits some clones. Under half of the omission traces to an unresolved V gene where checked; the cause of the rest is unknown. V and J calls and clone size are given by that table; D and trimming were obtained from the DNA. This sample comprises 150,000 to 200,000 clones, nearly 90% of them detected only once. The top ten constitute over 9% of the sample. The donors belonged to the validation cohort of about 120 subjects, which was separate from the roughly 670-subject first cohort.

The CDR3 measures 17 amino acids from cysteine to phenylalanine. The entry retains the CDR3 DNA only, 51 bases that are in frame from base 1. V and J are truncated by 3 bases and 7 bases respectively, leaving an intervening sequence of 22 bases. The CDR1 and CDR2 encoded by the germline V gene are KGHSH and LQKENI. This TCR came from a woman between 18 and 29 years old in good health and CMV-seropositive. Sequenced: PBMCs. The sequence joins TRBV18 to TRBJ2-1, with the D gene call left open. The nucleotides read TGTGCCAGCTCACCTAAACGCCTAGTCTTGATGGTAAATGAGCAGTTCTTC. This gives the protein CASSPKRLVLMVNEQFF.